The 5 T cell receptor beta chains given below trace back to one sample, sequenced in a study of vaccination effects on CD4 cells after COVID-19. Antigen-specific CD4+ T cells were first expanded with viral peptide pools by the ViraFEST assay and only then sequenced. CD4+ T cells were isolated after around 10 days of culture. Everyone in the study got two shots of either the BNT162b2 or mRNA-1273 vaccine. Antigens for these TCRs are unknown. TCRdb keeps only in-frame clones here, not all; method: immunoSEQ multiplex PCR. The repertoire consists of 50,000 to 65,000 clones, with more than 70% occurring once and the leading ten covering 1% to 1.5%. The sequencing used CD4+ T cells from PBMCs cultured with HCoV-229E spike peptides, collected after COVID-19 vaccination. These TCRs come from a human donor who received a COVID-19 vaccine.

This chain uses TRBV19 with TRBJ1-3; D unresolved. Per germline, CDR1 LNHDA and CDR2 SQIVND (reference sequence). The CDR3 has 15 residues. Trimming pared 6 bases from V and 1 base from J, leaving 13 bases between. CDR3 region: CASSLVGGSGNTIYF. The CDR3 coding sequence is TGTGCCAGTAGCCTCGTGGGCGGATCTGGAAACACCATATATTTT.

The rearrangement links TRBV18 to TRBJ1-6; D gene ambiguous. With 3 bases removed from V and 0 bases from J, the gap between germline ends came to 3 bases. This CDR3 contains 14 residues. Germline values: CDR1 KGHSH, CDR2 LQKENI. This chain's CDR3 is CASSPTSYNSPLHF. CDR3 sequence (DNA): TGTGCCAGCTCACCGACCTCCTATAATTCACCCCTCCACTTT.

The chain employs TRBV4-1 and TRBJ1-2; 11 nucleotides agree with TRBD1. Germline V gives CDR1 MGHRA, CDR2 YSYEKL. The trim removed 2 bases at V and 1 base at J, leaving 9 bases unmatched. The CDR3 is 18 amino acids. For the CDR3, the DNA is TGCGCCAGCAGCCAAAGGACAGGGGGCAGGTCAGTTAACTATGGCTACACCTTC. Encoded protein: CASSQRTGGRSVNYGYTF.

V usage is TRBV4-3 and J usage is TRBJ1-3; 8 bases are a match to TRBD1. V lost 6 bases, J lost 3 bases, and 10 bases stayed unmatched. This CDR3 is built from 16 residues. From germline, CDR1 is LGHNA and CDR2 YSLEER. CDR3 in amino acids: CASSYKDRGIGNTIYF. The CDR3 DNA follows: TGCGCCAGCAGTTATAAAGACAGGGGCATTGGAAACACCATATATTTT.

The V and J genes are TRBV6-4 and TRBJ1-2; D is unresolved. Germline assignment: CDR1 MRHNA and CDR2 SNTAGT. V was trimmed by 2 bases and J by 4 bases, leaving 14 bases between them. This CDR3 is built from 15 residues. The CDR3 DNA sequence: TGTGCCAGCAGTGACGGGCAACGTGGGATCTATGGCTACACCTTC. Translating it yields CASSDGQRGIYGYTF.